The clone carrying this T cell receptor (beta chain) was seen a few times. No antigen is known for it. The data are from a study of T-cell reconstitution after alpha-beta-depleted transplantation in children. Broader study findings: At day 60, the high TCRbeta diversity found in some patients originated from recipient T cells and thymic progenitors that had survived. A year had passed since transplant, and T-cell counts and diversity by then came mostly from newly produced T cells. Several hundred graft clones that had expanded were reportedly the source of alpha-beta T cells about two months after transplant.

The TCRbeta library was prepared with unique molecular identifiers. TCRdb reprocessed the PCR reads via MiXCR and lists one record per CDR3 protein. The repertoire includes approximately 650,000 distinct CDR3 sequences, about an eighth of them detected once, and around 0.79% sits in the top ten. V lost 2 bases and J 3 bases, leaving 11 bases between the germline ends. The germline CDR1 and CDR2 sequences are SGHAT and FQNNGV. The CDR3 is made up of 15 amino acids. The sequencing here drew on PBMCs, taken before TCRalphabeta/CD19-depleted stem cell transplant. The TCR was taken from a girl aged 2 to 10 with congenital amegakaryocytic thrombocytopenia, due to receive a stem cell transplant. The rearrangement joins TRBV11-2 to TRBJ2-1; maybe TRBD2 (6 bases). The CDR3 reads CASSLHRRGYNEQFF. The CDR3 coding sequence is TGTGCCAGCAGCTTACATCGGCGGGGCTACAATGAGCAGTTCTTC.